The clone carrying this T cell receptor beta chain was recorded many times. The antigen is unknown. These data come from a study of glioma-infiltrating T cells. Study-wide results and caveats: Very few CDR3 sequences were shared between tissue and blood.

TCR alpha and beta CDR3 regions were amplified from RNA using iRepertoire nested multiplex PCR. Each CDR3 protein gets one entry after TCRdb re-called the multiplex PCR reads with MiXCR. This table holds around 99,000 distinct CDR3 sequences, less than 30% found once. Germline trimming cut 4 bases from V and 9 bases from J; bases unmatched to any gene: 9. The CDR3 contains 15 residues. Looked up from germline, CDR1 is SEHNR and CDR2 is FQNEAQ (reference sequence). The clonotype comes from a human donor with low-grade glioma or glioblastoma, undergoing nonglioma brain surgery, or in good health (not recorded which). Source material: glioma tissue, nonneoplastic brain tissue, or PBMCs (not recorded which). The J gene is TRBJ2-1, the V gene TRBV7-9; 10 nucleotides align to TRBD1. This CDR3 is CASSSQTGGYSEQFF. CDR3 coding DNA: TGTGCCAGCAGCTCCCAGACAGGGGGCTATAGTGAGCAGTTCTTC.